This T cell receptor beta chain was captured in a study of T cell responses to AZD1222 COVID-19 vaccine. Broader study findings: Spike-wide coverage was observed for vaccine-associated CD4 TCRs, with dominant responses at 160-218 and 743-854.

V shed 5 bases and J 4 bases; nucleotides not matched to a gene: 14. The CDR3 extends over 15 amino acids. In germline, CDR1 is SQVTM, CDR2 ANQGSEA. Measured with immunoSEQ multiplex PCR; TCRdb has only the in-frame clones, and not every one. The repertoire holds 120,000 to 150,000 clones, 80% to 95% seen once, with approximately 3.8% in the top ten. Comment on this clone: Its antigen is not known.

The sample was peripheral blood, taken 28 days after the second AZD1222 dose. The chain is built from TRBV29-1 and TRBJ2-7, with TRBD1 identical over 7 bases. The receptor comes from an adult who received the AZD1222 COVID-19 vaccine. CDR3 nucleotides: TGCAGCGTTTCGACAGGGTTGGGGGAAAGTTACGAGCAGTACTTC. It encodes CSVSTGLGESYEQYF.